Reported below is one T cell receptor (beta chain). This sample is part of a study of CD8 T cells in Susac syndrome. RNA was extracted with the RNeasy kit, and a quantity of about 0.45 to 1 ug was reverse transcribed using random hexamers. TCRdb re-derived calls from the immunoSEQ multiplex PCR reads in MiXCR, one entry per CDR3 protein. In the table there are around 270,000 distinct CDR3 sequences, 89% of which are singletons. This CDR3 comprises 13 residues. From germline, CDR1 is SQVTM and CDR2 ANQGSEA. The junction had 10 bases not matched to a gene; V was cut back by 7 bases and J by 4 bases. From blood CD8+ and CD4+ T cells, the TCR beta chain was sequenced.

Sequencing input: CD8+ T cells from PBMCs. The TCR comes from a human donor with multiple sclerosis. J is TRBJ2-7 and V is TRBV29-1; 7 bases align to TRBD1. CDR3 region: CSAMTGRTYEQYF. In DNA form, the CDR3 reads TGCAGCGCCATGACAGGGCGAACATACGAGCAGTACTTC.